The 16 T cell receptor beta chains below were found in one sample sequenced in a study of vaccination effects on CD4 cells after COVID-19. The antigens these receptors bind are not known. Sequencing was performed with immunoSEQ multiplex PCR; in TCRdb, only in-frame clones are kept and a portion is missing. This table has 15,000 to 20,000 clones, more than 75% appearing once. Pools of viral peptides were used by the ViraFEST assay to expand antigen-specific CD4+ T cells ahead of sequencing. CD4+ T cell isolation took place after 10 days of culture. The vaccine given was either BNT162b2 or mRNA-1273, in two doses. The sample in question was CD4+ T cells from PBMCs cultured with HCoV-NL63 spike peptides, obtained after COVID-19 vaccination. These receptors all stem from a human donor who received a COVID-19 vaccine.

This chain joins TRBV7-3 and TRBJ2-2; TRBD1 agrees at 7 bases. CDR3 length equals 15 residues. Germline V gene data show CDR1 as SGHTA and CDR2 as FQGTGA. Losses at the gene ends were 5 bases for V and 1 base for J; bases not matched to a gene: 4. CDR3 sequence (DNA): TGTGCCAGCAGCCAGACAGGGAGGAACACCGGGGAGCTGTTTTTT. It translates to CASSQTGRNTGELFF.

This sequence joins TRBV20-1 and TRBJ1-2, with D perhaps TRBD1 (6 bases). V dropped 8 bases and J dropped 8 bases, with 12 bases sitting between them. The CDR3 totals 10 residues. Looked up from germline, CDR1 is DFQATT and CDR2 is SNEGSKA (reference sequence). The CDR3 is CSPTGQGYTF. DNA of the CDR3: TGCAGTCCAACAGGGCAAGGCTACACCTTC.

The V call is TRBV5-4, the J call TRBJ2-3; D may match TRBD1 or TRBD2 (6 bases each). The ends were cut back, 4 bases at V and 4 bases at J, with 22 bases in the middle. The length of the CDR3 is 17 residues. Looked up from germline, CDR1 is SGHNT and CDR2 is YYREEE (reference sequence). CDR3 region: CASSLLVGGLLADTQYF. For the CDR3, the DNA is TGTGCCAGCAGCCTACTCGTCGGGGGCCTTTTAGCAGATACGCAGTATTTT.

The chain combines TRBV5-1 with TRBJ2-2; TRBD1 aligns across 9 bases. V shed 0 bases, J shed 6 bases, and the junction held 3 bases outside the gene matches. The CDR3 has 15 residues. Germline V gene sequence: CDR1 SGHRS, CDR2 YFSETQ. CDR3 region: CASSLEQGAAGELFF. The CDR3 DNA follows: TGCGCCAGCAGCTTGGAACAGGGGGCAGCCGGGGAGCTGTTTTTT.

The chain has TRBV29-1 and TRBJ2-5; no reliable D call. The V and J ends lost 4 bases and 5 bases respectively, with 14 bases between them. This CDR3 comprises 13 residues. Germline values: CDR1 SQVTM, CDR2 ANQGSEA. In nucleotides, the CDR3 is TGCAGCGTTGGCCCTGGGGTGGGGGAGACCCAGTACTTC. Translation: CSVGPGVGETQYF.

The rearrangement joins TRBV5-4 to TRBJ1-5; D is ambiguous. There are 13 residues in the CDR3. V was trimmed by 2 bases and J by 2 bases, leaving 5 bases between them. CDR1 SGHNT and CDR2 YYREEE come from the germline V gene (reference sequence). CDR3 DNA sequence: TGTGCCAGCAGCTTCGAGGGCAATCAGCCCCAGCATTTT. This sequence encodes CASSFEGNQPQHF.

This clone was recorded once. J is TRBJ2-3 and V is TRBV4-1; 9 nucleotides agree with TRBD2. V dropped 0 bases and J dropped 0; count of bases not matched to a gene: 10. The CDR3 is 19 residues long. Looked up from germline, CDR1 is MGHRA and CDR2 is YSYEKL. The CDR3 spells CASSQERDLAGPSTDTQYF. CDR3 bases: TGCGCCAGCAGCCAAGAAAGGGATCTAGCGGGGCCTAGCACAGATACGCAGTATTTT.

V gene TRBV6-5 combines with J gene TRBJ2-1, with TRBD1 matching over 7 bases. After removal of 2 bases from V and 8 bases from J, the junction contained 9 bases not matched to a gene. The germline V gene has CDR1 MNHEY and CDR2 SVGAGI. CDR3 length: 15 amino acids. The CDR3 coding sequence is TGTGCCAGCAGTTACGCGGCAGGGGGTATAGATGAGCAGTTCTTC. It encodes CASSYAAGGIDEQFF.

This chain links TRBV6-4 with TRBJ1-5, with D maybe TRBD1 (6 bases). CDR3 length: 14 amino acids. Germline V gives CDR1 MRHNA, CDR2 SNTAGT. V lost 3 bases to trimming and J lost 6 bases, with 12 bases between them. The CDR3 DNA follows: TGTGCCAGCAGTGAACAGGGTAGGGGTCAGCCCCAGCATTTT. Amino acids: CASSEQGRGQPQHF.

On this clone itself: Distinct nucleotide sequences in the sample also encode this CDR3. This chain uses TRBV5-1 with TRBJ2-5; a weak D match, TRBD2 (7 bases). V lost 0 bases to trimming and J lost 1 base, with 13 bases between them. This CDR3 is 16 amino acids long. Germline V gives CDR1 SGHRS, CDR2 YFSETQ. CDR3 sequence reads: CASSLVAGGPQETQYF. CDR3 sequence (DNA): TGCGCCAGCAGCTTGGTCGCCGGGGGGCCCCAAGAGACCCAGTACTTC. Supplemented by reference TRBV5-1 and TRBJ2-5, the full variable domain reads KAGVTQTPRYLIKTRGQQVTLSCSPISGHRSVSWYQQTPGQGLQFLFEYFSETQRNKGNFPGRFSGRQFSNSRSEMNVSTLELGDSALYLCASSLVAGGPQETQYFGPGTRLLVL.

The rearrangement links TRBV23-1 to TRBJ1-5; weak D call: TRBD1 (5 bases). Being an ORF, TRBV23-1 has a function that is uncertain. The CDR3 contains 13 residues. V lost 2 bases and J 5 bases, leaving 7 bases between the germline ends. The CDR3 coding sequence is TGCGCCAGCAGTCAAATGGGGGATCAGCCCCAGCATTTT. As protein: CASSQMGDQPQHF.

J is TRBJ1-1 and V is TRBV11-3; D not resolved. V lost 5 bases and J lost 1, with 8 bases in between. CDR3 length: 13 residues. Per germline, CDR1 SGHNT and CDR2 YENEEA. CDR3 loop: CASSRSQNTEAFF. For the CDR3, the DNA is TGTGCCAGCAGCCGGAGCCAGAACACTGAAGCTTTCTTT.

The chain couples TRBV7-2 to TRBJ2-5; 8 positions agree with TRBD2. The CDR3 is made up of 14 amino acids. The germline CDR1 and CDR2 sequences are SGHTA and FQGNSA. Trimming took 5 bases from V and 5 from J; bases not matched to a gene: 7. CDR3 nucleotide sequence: TGTGCCAGCAGCCCCAACGGGGGGGTGGAGACCCAGTACTTC. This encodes CASSPNGGVETQYF. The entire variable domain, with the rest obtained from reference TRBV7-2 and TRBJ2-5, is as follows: GAGVSQSPSNKVTEKGKDVELRCDPISGHTALYWYRQSLGQGLEFLIYFQGNSAPDKSGLPSDRFSAERTGGSVSTLTIQRTQQEDSAVYLCASSPNGGVETQYFGPGTRLLVL.

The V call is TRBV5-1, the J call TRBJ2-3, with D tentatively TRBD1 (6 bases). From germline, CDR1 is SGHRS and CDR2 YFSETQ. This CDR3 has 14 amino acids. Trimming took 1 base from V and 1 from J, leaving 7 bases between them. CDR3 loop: CASSLTGRTDTQYF. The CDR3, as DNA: TGCGCCAGCAGCTTGACAGGGCGCACAGATACGCAGTATTTT.

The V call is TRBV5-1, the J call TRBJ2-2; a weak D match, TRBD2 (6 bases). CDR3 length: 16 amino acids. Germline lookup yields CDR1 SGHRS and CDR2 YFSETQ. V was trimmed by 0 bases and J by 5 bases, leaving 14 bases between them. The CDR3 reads CASSLVPGSQTGELFF. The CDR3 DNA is TGCGCCAGCAGCTTGGTCCCCGGGAGTCAAACCGGGGAGCTGTTTTTT. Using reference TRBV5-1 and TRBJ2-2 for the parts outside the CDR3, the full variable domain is KAGVTQTPRYLIKTRGQQVTLSCSPISGHRSVSWYQQTPGQGLQFLFEYFSETQRNKGNFPGRFSGRQFSNSRSEMNVSTLELGDSALYLCASSLVPGSQTGELFFGEGSRLTVL.

CDR3 bases: TGCGCCAGCAGCTTGCTCTGGACAGGAAACACCGGGGAGCTGTTTTTT. Amino acids: CASSLLWTGNTGELFF. This chain links TRBV5-1 with TRBJ2-2; 7 positions match TRBD1. Germline CDR1 and CDR2: SGHRS and YFSETQ. There are 16 residues in the CDR3. With V trimmed by 1 base and J by 2 bases, 5 bases remained unmatched.